This T cell receptor (beta chain) was captured in a study of blood T cell repertoires in COVID-19 (dated by TCRdb to 2018 to 2020). As for the study more broadly: Collaborator samples came from the United States, Italy and Spain and covered acute and convalescent phases of COVID-19. The prospective study material was composed of cDNA or gDNA derived from T cells, B-cell-depleted T cells, or PBMCs. The dataset comprised deeply sampled blood TCRbeta repertoires from subjects exposed to, actively infected with, or recovered from COVID-19. The repertoires were made available in a free public database intended to serve as a resource for research on the immune response to SARS-CoV-2. The samples were drawn from two sources: the first 160 participants of the ongoing ImmuneRACE study, and over 950 subjects contributed by 6 global collaborators. The sample metadata nearly always contained a de-identified subject ID, COVID-19 status, age in years and sex. HLA class I and class II types, where available, came from metadata supplied by the sample provider rather than from assay-based typing.

Study-wide findings and limitations: The amount of clinical and demographic metadata varied by source and participant and was provided uncurated.

TCRbeta CDR3 regions were amplified from genomic DNA using the immunoSEQ Assay, a bias-controlled multiplex PCR. For the original study's pipeline: Nucleated cell counts per sample were estimated from amplification of reference gene primers within the assay. To quantify the absolute abundance of each unique TCRbeta CDR3 rearrangement, sequence reads were collapsed and filtered. For each sample, productive Simpson clonality was calculated by taking the square root of Simpson's diversity index across productive rearrangements. The table comes from immuneACCESS by way of TCRdb, which keeps in-frame sequences with V and J called. Part of the clones is missing from these tables; in studies checked, under half for an unresolved V gene and the rest for unknown reasons. That table is the source of V, J and clone size, and D and trimming were worked out from the DNA. Recorded for this sample are 130,000 or so clones; approximately 90% of them occurred a single time. Around 4.2% of the sample comes from the top ten.

One collaborating source in Seattle enrolled patients during active infection and followed them longitudinally through the course of disease. The collaborating institutions used their own protocols to collect whole blood in K2EDTA tubes. For TCRbeta analysis, collaborator samples were shipped as frozen whole blood, as isolated PBMCs, or as DNA extracted from either sample type. This clone was found once. What this receptor recognizes is not known. No per-base quality is available; no much larger clone lies one base away. From its cysteine to its phenylalanine, the CDR3 spans 16 amino acids. Kept here is only the CDR3 DNA, which spans 48 bases and is read in frame from base 1. CDR1 and CDR2 were assigned from the germline V gene (reference sequence) as GTSNPN and SVGIG. V sheds 3 bases and J sheds 0 bases, leaving 14 bases between their ends.

The receptor was isolated from a man in his sixties with COVID-19, enrolled during active disease. Input material: peripheral blood. The rearranged chain carries TRBV30 and TRBJ1-4; too little of a D gene remains to name it. The sequenced DNA: TGTGCCTGGAGGTCCCCACACACCGCAACTAATGAAAAACTGTTTTTT. Its translation reads: CAWRSPHTATNEKLFF.